This T cell receptor beta chain was found in a study of blood T cell repertoires in COVID-19. The CDR3 spans 12 residues. Unmatched junction bases numbered 3, after V lost 5 bases and J lost 6 bases. Only a few counts were recorded for this clone. Sequencing was performed with immunoSEQ multiplex PCR; in TCRdb, only in-frame clones are kept and a portion is missing. The repertoire has some 320,000 clones, 85% of them found once; the top ten carry about 2%. Recruits, aged roughly 18 to 95 years, lived in 24 US areas. This receptor was obtained from a woman aged 25 to 39 who had been exposed to COVID-19. The sequenced sample consisted of PBMCs or T cells enriched from blood (not recorded which). The chain carries TRBV12-3 or TRBV12-4 and TRBJ1-1; TRBD1 matches at 7 bases. The CDR3 region is CASSARGAEAFF. For the CDR3, the DNA is TGTGCCAGCAGTGCCAGGGGGGCTGAAGCTTTCTTT.